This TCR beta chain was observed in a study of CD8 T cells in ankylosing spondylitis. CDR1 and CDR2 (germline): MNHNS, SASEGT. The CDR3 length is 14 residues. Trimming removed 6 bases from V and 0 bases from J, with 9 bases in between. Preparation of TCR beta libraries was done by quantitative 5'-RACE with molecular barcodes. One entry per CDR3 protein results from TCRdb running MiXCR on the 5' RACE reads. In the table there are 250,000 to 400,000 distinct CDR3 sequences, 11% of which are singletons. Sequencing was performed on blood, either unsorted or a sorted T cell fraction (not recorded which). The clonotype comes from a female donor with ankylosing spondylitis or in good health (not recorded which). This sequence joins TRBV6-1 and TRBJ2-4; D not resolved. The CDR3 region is CASSPSLAKNIQYF. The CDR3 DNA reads TGTGCCAGCAGCCCTTCGCTAGCCAAAAACATTCAGTACTTC.